These T cell receptor beta chains were read from a single sample in a study of blood T cell repertoires in COVID-19. Sequencing used immunoSEQ multiplex PCR; TCRdb keeps in-frame clones, though not all of them. The top ten clones hold around 2% of a sample with roughly 100,000 clones, around 88% of them seen once. The sample was peripheral blood. All receptors derive from a man between 50 and 59 years old with COVID-19, enrolled during active disease. CDR3s include the opening cysteine and the closing phenylalanine or tryptophan. The D gene is left open where the match is weak. A clone size is listed for some rows: how often the clone was seen (once, few, many), or a class if it is expanded.

d_gene	v_gene	j_gene	abundance	CDR3nt	CDR3aa
TRBD1	TRBV19	TRBJ1-1	.	TGTGCCAGTAGTATTACAGGGGGTCTTGAAGCTTTCTTT	CASSITGGLEAFF
.	TRBV7-9	TRBJ2-1	.	TGTGCCAGCAGCCGCACAGGGAATGAGCAGTTCTTC	CASSRTGNEQFF
TRBD2	TRBV3-1/TRBV3-2	TRBJ2-1	.	TGTGCCAGCAGCCCTCTAGCGGGGGGCCATATTGAGCAGTTCTTC	CASSPLAGGHIEQFF
.	TRBV3-1/TRBV3-2	TRBJ1-5	.	TGTGCCAGCAGCCAAGGGGTTCTTTCGGACAGAGTAAGTAATAGCAATCAGCCCCAGCATTTT	CASSQGVLSDRVSNSNQPQHF
TRBD1	TRBV19	TRBJ2-1	.	TGTGCCAGTAGTATCCGGACAGGGACTCATGAGCAGTTCTTC	CASSIRTGTHEQFF
TRBD1	TRBV5-4	TRBJ2-7	.	TGTGCCAGCAGCCCACCGGGACAGGGTTCCTACGAGCAGTACTTC	CASSPPGQGSYEQYF
.	TRBV5-6	TRBJ1-6	.	TGTGCCAGCAGCTTGGGAGCTAGTAATTCACCCCTCCACTTT	CASSLGASNSPLHF
TRBD1	TRBV30	TRBJ1-1	few	TGTGCCTGGAGGGACCGCTCGGGACAGGGATGGGAGGAAGCTTTCTTT	CAWRDRSGQGWEEAFF
TRBD1	TRBV19	TRBJ1-1	.	TGTGCCAGTAGGAGACAGGGGGCGGGGATGAACACTGAAGCTTTCTTT	CASRRQGAGMNTEAFF
.	TRBV7-2	TRBJ1-6	.	TGTGCCAGCAGCGTCCCGGGACACGGGGGGGATTCACCCCTCCACTTT	CASSVPGHGGDSPLHF
.	TRBV11-2	TRBJ1-6	.	TGTGCCAGCAGCTTAGAGGGGGCCCTAAATTCACCCCTCCACTTT	CASSLEGALNSPLHF
.	TRBV28	TRBJ1-5	.	TGTGCCAGCACGGGCGGGGGTCAGCCCCAGCATTTT	CASTGGGQPQHF
.	TRBV10-3	TRBJ1-6	.	TGTGCCATCAGCTCGGACAGAAGGAGGTCACCCCTCCACTTT	CAISSDRRRSPLHF
.	TRBV2	TRBJ2-7	.	TGTGCCAGCAGTCTCCTTTCCTACGAGCAGTACTTC	CASSLLSYEQYF
TRBD1	TRBV5-1	TRBJ2-7	.	TGCGCCAGCAGCTTGGGGACAGGGGCCCGGGGGCAGTACTTC	CASSLGTGARGQYF
TRBD2	TRBV10-3	TRBJ2-7	.	TGTGCCATCAGTGTAGCGGGCCACTCCTACGAGCAGTACTTC	CAISVAGHSYEQYF
TRBD2	TRBV10-2	TRBJ2-3	.	TGCGCCAGCAGTGATCCTAGCGGGGTCACAGATACGCAGTATTTT	CASSDPSGVTDTQYF
.	TRBV3-1/TRBV3-2	TRBJ2-3	.	TGTGCCAGCAGCCGAAGCGGAAGCACAGATACGCAGTATTTT	CASSRSGSTDTQYF
TRBD1	TRBV11-2	TRBJ1-1	.	TGTGCCAGCAGCTTTAACCTGGGACAGTTGAACACTGAAGCTTTCTTT	CASSFNLGQLNTEAFF
TRBD1	TRBV10-3	TRBJ1-5	.	TGTGCCATCAGTGATCCGGGACAGGGGCATCAGCCCCAGCATTTT	CAISDPGQGHQPQHF
.	TRBV6-2/TRBV6-3	TRBJ1-6	.	TGTGCCAGCAGTTACTCGAACGAGATGATGAATTCACCCCTCCACTTT	CASSYSNEMMNSPLHF
TRBD1	TRBV18	TRBJ2-5	.	TGTGCCAGCTCACCAGGTCCCAGGGGGCTGGAGACCCAGTACTTC	CASSPGPRGLETQYF
.	TRBV10-3	TRBJ1-1	.	TGTGCCATCACGAGGGGGGGGCAGGGAGCTGAAGCTTTCTTT	CAITRGGQGAEAFF
.	TRBV9	TRBJ2-2	.	TGTGCCAGCAGCGTAGCCCCTACTTGGAACACCGGGGAGCTGTTTTTT	CASSVAPTWNTGELFF
.	TRBV3-1/TRBV3-2	TRBJ2-5	.	TGTGCCAGCAGCCAAGATCGGACTCAACAAGAGACCCAGTACTTC	CASSQDRTQQETQYF
TRBD1	TRBV4-2	TRBJ2-1	once	TGTGCCAGCAGCCAAGCAGGGGGCCTTCGCAATGAGCAGTTCTTC	CASSQAGGLRNEQFF
.	TRBV5-1	TRBJ1-2	.	TGCGCCAGCAGCTCAGAACAGGGTAGGGATGGCTACACCTTC	CASSSEQGRDGYTF
.	TRBV28	TRBJ2-3	.	TGTGCCAGCAGGCGACTAGTCGATACGCAGTATTTT	CASRRLVDTQYF
TRBD1	TRBV11-3	TRBJ2-7	.	TGTGCCAGCAGCCCCCGGGACAGTACCTACGAGCAGTACTTC	CASSPRDSTYEQYF
.	TRBV2	TRBJ2-7	.	TGTGCCAGCAAGTCAGCACAGGTGGCATTAGAGCAGTACTTC	CASKSAQVALEQYF
.	TRBV6-5	TRBJ2-1	.	TGTGCCAGCTCAGGCTCCTACAATGAGCAGTTCTTC	CASSGSYNEQFF
TRBD2	TRBV24-1	TRBJ2-1	.	TGTGCCACCAGTGATGCGACTAGCGGGGGTTCGGATGAGCAGTTCTTC	CATSDATSGGSDEQFF
TRBD2	TRBV27	TRBJ2-3	.	TGTGCCAGCAGTTTCTCGCGGGGGAAGAACACAGATACGCAGTATTTT	CASSFSRGKNTDTQYF
.	TRBV14	TRBJ1-1	.	TGTGCCAGCAGCCAAGTAACCGGTGTTCACACTGAAGCTTTCTTT	CASSQVTGVHTEAFF
.	TRBV6-5	TRBJ2-3	.	TGTGCCAGCAGTTCCGACCCTAGCAGACGCACAGATACGCAGTATTTT	CASSSDPSRRTDTQYF
.	TRBV9	TRBJ1-6	.	TGTGCCAGCAGGAGGGATCTGGGGGCTAATTCACCCCTCCACTTT	CASRRDLGANSPLHF
.	TRBV18	TRBJ1-1	.	TGTGCCAGCTCACCGGGACACTCTAACACTGAAGCTTTCTTT	CASSPGHSNTEAFF
.	TRBV19	TRBJ2-2	.	TGTGCCAGTAGTAACAGGGGGGGGACCGGGGAGCTGTTTTTT	CASSNRGGTGELFF
TRBD2	TRBV24-1	TRBJ2-1	.	TGTGCCACCAGTGATCGACTAGCGGGGGGTACGATCTACAATGAGCAGTTCTTC	CATSDRLAGGTIYNEQFF
.	TRBV14	TRBJ2-5	.	TGTGCCAGCAGCCAACGGACTACCGGAGAGACCCAGTACTTC	CASSQRTTGETQYF
.	TRBV19	TRBJ1-2	.	TGTGCCAGTAGTATACAGGTGGAGGGAATCGAGTCTAACTATGGCTACACCTTC	CASSIQVEGIESNYGYTF